This T cell receptor beta chain is from a study of tumor-infiltrating lymphocytes in primary liver carcinoma. Study at large: Patients comprised men and women whose ages fell between 30 and 69 years. Study-level findings and limits: When set against blood, tumors had a significantly higher top-250-clone fraction (p = 0.039). CD8+ and CD4+ repertoires went uncompared, the samples being bulk unsorted.

Constant-region priming of around 500 ng total RNA yielded TCR beta cDNA. For TCR beta, libraries were produced by three nested multiplex PCR rounds using slightly modified ARM-PCR. Each of the first two PCR rounds ran nine to ten cycles with TRBV1-TRBV30 forward and C-beta reverse primers. TCRdb analysed the multiplex PCR reads with MiXCR anew, one entry per CDR3 protein. The data contain 200,000 or so distinct CDR3 sequences, approximately 65% of them singletons. This CDR3 is built from 16 residues. CDR1 MNHEY and CDR2 SVGAGI come from the germline V gene. V was clipped by 5 bases and J by 0 bases, with 16 bases between them. About this clonotype: Its antigen is currently unknown. A read error may explain this, as a much larger clone is one base away.

Blood RNA was derived from unsorted whole blood, and germline DNA was extracted too. Patients showed chronic HBV infection and an absence of prior treatment. The clonotype comes from an older woman with primary liver carcinoma and hepatitis B virus infection. Sequenced sample: peripheral blood. J is TRBJ1-1 and V is TRBV6-5; D remains ambiguous. The CDR3 reads CASSPHGSNMNTEAFF. The CDR3 coding sequence is TGTGCCAGCAGTCCCCACGGTAGCAATATGAACACTGAAGCTTTCTTT.